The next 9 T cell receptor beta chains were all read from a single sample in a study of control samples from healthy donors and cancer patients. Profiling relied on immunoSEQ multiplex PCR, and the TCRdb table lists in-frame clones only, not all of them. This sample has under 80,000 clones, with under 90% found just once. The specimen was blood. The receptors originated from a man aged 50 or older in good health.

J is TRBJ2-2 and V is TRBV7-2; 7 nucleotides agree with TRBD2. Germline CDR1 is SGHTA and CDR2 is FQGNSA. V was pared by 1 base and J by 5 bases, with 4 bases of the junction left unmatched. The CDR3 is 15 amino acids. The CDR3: CASSLERGGTGELFF. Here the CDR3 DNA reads TGTGCCAGCAGCTTAGAGCGGGGAGGGACCGGGGAGCTGTTTTTT.

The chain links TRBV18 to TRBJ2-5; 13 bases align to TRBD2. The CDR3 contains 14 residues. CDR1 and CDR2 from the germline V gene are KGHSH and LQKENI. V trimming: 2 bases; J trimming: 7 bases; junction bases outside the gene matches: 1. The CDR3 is CASSPGTSGATQYF. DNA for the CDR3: TGTGCCAGCTCACCAGGGACTAGCGGGGCGACCCAGTACTTC.

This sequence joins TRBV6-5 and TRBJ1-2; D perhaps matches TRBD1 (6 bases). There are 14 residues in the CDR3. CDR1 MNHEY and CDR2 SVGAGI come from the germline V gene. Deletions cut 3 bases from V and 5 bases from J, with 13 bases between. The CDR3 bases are TGTGCCAGCAGTTATTTGGGGGCAGAGTATGGCTACACCTTC. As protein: CASSYLGAEYGYTF.

The CDR3 nucleotides read TGTGCCAGCAGCGGGGCGGGACTAGGAGACGAGCAGTACTTC. Translating gives CASSGAGLGDEQYF. The chain couples TRBV2 to TRBJ2-7, with 8 bases matching TRBD2. With V trimmed by 6 bases and J by 5 bases, 9 bases remained unmatched. Germline V gene data show CDR1 as SNHLY and CDR2 as FYNNEI. The CDR3 sequence is 14 residues long.

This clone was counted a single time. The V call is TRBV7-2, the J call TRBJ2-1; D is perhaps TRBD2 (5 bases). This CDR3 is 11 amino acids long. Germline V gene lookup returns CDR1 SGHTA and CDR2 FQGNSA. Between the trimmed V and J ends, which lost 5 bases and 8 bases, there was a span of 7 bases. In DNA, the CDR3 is TGTGCCAGCAGCCCGGGATATGAGCAGTTCTTC. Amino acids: CASSPGYEQFF.

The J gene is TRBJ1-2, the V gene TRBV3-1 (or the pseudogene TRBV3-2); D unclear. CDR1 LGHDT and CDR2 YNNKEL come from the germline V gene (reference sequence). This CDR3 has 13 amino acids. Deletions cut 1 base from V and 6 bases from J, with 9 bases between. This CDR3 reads CASSQGAKDGYTF. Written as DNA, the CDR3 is TGTGCCAGCAGCCAAGGAGCTAAGGATGGCTACACCTTC.

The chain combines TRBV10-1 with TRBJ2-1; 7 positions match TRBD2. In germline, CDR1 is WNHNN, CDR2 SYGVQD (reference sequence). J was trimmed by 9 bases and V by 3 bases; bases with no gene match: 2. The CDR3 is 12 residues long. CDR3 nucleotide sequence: TGCGCCAGCAGTGACCCGGGGGGTGAGCAGTTCTTC. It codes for CASSDPGGEQFF.

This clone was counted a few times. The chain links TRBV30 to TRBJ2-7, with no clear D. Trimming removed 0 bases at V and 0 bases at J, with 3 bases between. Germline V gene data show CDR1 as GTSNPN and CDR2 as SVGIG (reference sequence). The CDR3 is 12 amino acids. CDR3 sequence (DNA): TGTGCCTGGAGTGTCAGCTCCTACGAGCAGTACTTC. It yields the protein CAWSVSSYEQYF.

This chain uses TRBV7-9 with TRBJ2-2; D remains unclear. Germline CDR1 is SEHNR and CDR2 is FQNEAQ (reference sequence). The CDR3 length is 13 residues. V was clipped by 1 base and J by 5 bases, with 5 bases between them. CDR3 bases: TGTGCCAGCAGCTTAGTTGATACCGGGGAGCTGTTTTTT. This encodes CASSLVDTGELFF.